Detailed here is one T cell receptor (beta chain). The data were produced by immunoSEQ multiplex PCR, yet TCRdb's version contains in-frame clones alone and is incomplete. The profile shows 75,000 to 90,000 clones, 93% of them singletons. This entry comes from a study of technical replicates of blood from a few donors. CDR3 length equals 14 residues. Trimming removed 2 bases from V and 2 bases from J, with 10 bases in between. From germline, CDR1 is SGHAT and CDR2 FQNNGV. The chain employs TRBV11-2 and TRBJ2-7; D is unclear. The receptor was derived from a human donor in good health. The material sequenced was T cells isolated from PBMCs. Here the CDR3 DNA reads TGTGCCAGCAGCTTAACATCGGGTCCCTACGAGCAGTACTTC. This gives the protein CASSLTSGPYEQYF.